The present T cell receptor beta chain was sequenced within a study of blood T cells in healthy people across ages (dated by TCRdb to about 2015). Study-level background: In model experiments, template switching captured roughly one uniquely barcoded TCR beta cDNA molecule for every two T cells. Using the same blood draw, the study looked at two additional independent replicas of 1 million unique cDNA reads for two donors, one aged 18 to 30 and the other aged 80 or older. Donors of different ages were randomly distributed across sequencing lanes to avoid experimental bias. Four age groups were formed from the donors: young (average roughly 15 years), middle-aged (approximately 40), aged (around 68) and long-lived (less than 85). Using deep sequencing normalized with unique cDNA molecular identifiers, the study measured how TCR beta repertoire diversity changes with age.

Library prep was done by 5' RACE. Sequenced using an Illumina HiSeq 2500. A second PCR of about 6 to 11 cycles was performed with a sample-barcoded 5' primer and a J-beta primer mix. Each TCR beta cDNA molecule received a unique molecular identifier from a template-switch 5' adaptor carrying 12 random nucleotides. At least 2.5 million CDR3-containing paired-end reads were obtained from each sample. The Mint cDNA synthesis kit, primed by a TRBC-specific oligonucleotide, was used to synthesize first-strand cDNA from all RNA. All cDNA was treated with uracil-DNA glycosylase and then went through a first 18-cycle PCR with the universal primers M1SS and BC2_uni_R. The paper's data handling went like this. For normalization, 1 million high-quality reads, each with a distinct molecular identifier, were randomly selected from each sample. Instead of being binned into consensus sequences, reads with shared molecular identifiers were discarded. CDR3 identification, clonotype clustering and error correction used MiTCR with a Q25 quality threshold and the strictest error-elimination algorithm. A nonparametric unseen species model with Euler transformation was used to estimate lower-bound total TCR beta diversity. TCRdb reprocessing: public reads trimmed at Q25 with fastp, clones called with MiXCR, in-frame beta chains kept. Each entry merges the rows of one CDR3 protein and shows their most common DNA and genes. These V and J calls originate from TCRdb's pipeline instead of the authors' own analysis. This sample comprises around 600,000 distinct CDR3 sequences, 40% to 55% of them detected only once. The top ten hold just under 25% of the sample.

V loses 5 bases at its end and J loses 2 bases; junction bases beyond the gene matches: 6. Measured from the cysteine to the phenylalanine, the CDR3 is 14 residues long. Of all the DNA, just the CDR3 is kept, 42 bases in frame from base 1. From the germline V gene, CDR1 is SGHTA and CDR2 is FQGNSA. What the study reported, not specific to this receptor: Estimates of total diversity based on one million sequenced T cells were considered lower bounds and underestimates. The percentage of naive T cells measured by flow cytometry correlated strongly with observed TCR beta diversity. Because the CMV infection status of the donors was unknown, age-related changes in expanded clonotypes may potentially have been confounded. Compared with the aged group, the long-lived group had more naive CD4+ T cells, fewer expanded clones and increased TCR diversity, a pattern suggesting age selection. Since profiling was done on bulk unsorted PBMCs, naive and antigen-experienced compartments could not be conclusively compared. Observed TCR beta diversity per million T cells fell roughly linearly with age, and a significant reduction was already apparent by age around 40.

Concerning this clonotype: No cognate antigen has been identified for it. Base-call qualities are not available, and no considerably larger clone is one nucleotide away.

The 39 donors, aged about 6 to 95 years, were systemically healthy Caucasian individuals from Russia. Each donor gave around 9.9 milliliters of peripheral blood, collected into EDTA-treated Vacutainer tubes. Ficoll-Paque density-gradient centrifugation was used to isolate PBMCs, with at least 7 million obtained per sample. Trizol reagent was used to extract total RNA from PBMCs, with at least 5.5 micrograms per sample. For every donor, flow cytometry on a PBMC aliquot measured the percentage of naive CD45RAhigh/CD27high T cells. Sequenced sample: blood. The receptor was derived from a man older than 75 in good health. This sequence uses TRBV7-2 and TRBJ2-7; 7 central bases correspond to TRBD1. The DNA sequence is given as TGTGCCAGCAGCACCCGACAGGGAACCTACGAGCAGTACTTC. Its translation reads: CASSTRQGTYEQYF.